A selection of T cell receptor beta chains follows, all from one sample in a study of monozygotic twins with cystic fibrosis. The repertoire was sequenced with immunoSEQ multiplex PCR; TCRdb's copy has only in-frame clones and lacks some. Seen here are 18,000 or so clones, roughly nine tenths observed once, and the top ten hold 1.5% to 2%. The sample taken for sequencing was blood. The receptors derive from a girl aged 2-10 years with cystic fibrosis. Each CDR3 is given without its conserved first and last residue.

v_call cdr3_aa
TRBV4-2 ASSQDIRGDNEQF
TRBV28 ASSPWDSTYEQY
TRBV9 ASSAWDRGSYEQY
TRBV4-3 ASSQDREETQY
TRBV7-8 ASSLAFSAVSYSNQPQH
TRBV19 ASATGTGRLGGEKLF
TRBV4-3 ASSHRPSIGRDGEAF
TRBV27 ASSLRGSTEAF
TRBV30 AWSVGSGQYEKLF
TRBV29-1 SVEGTGGSYEQY
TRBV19 ASSTPDRGGRQY
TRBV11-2 ASSLDVSASSYEQY
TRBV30 AWSPPISDTQY
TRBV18 ASSRQGLGYT
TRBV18 ASSPDTGEQF
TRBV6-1 ASSEESFSSYEQY
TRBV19 ASTPGPPDQPQH
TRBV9 ASSGGSISGNTIY
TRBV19 ASSMGEKLF
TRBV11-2 ASSFSQARGGLGGYEQY
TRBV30 AWELAGGFADEQF
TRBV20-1 SAGGTAVAF
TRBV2 ASIQGGYSYGYT
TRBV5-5 ASSLRGQGNTGELF
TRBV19 ASRSGLANSYNEQF
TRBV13 ASSLGTQFGGYT
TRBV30 AWSGWRGGINYGYT
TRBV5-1 ASSLAASLTGELF